What follows are 14 T cell receptor beta chains derived from one specimen sequenced in a study of shared clonotypes between healthy human individuals. The naive CD8 population came from CD45RO-negative cells selected for CCR7, without terminally differentiated effector memory CD45RA+ cells. Libraries were prepared by immunoSEQ multiplex PCR; TCRdb keeps only in-frame clonotypes and omits some of them. The table has about 2,200,000 clones, just over 90% seen once. The sample comprised naive CD8+ T cells from PBMCs. The receptors were gathered from a man younger than 35 in good health. Some clones in this sample may be carry-over from other donors' samples.

The chain couples TRBV2 to TRBJ2-3; D gene uncertain. V was clipped by 4 bases and J by 4 bases, with 21 bases between them. There are 17 residues in the CDR3. Germline V gene sequence: CDR1 SNHLY, CDR2 FYNNEI. The CDR3, as DNA: TGTGCCAGCAGTGTCTCAGTCGAGGAGAAGGGCTCAGATACGCAGTATTTT. Amino acids: CASSVSVEEKGSDTQYF.

This chain connects TRBV27 to TRBJ2-7; D is unclear. This CDR3 has 13 amino acids. Germline V CDR1 and CDR2: MNHEY, SMNVEV (reference sequence). Trimming stripped 8 bases from V and 4 bases from J, with 15 bases between. DNA for the CDR3: TGTGCCAGCGGGCGCGGCCAACTTTACGAGCAGTACTTC. The encoded protein is CASGRGQLYEQYF.

CDR3 DNA: TGTGCCTGGATTTCTCTAGCGGGAGCCGCAGATACGCAGTATTTT. Protein sequence: CAWISLAGAADTQYF. This chain links TRBV30 with TRBJ2-3; 10 bases are a match to TRBD2. The CDR3 runs to 15 residues. Germline loops: CDR1 GTSNPN, CDR2 SVGIG (reference sequence). Trimming removed 4 bases from V and 4 bases from J; junction bases left unmatched: 8.

V and J are TRBV28 and TRBJ2-1, with D perhaps matching TRBD2 (6 bases). The CDR3 is made up of 16 amino acids. Germline V gene data show CDR1 as MDHEN and CDR2 as SYDVKM. Trimming left V 4 bases short and J 12 bases short, with 25 bases between. The CDR3 sequence: CASSSPRRDSLPGQFF. Written as DNA, the CDR3 is TGTGCCAGCAGTTCCCCCCGGAGGGACTCCCTCCCGGGGCAGTTCTTC. Variable domain in full (rest from reference TRBV28 and TRBJ2-1): DVKVTQSSRYLVKRTGEKVFLECVQDMDHENMFWYRQDPGLGLRLIYFSYDVKMKEKGDIPEGYSVSREKKERFSLILESASTNQTSMYLCASSSPRRDSLPGQFFGPGTRLTVL.

This clone has a handful of counts. The V gene is TRBV2, the J gene TRBJ1-4; D uncertain. V lost 10 bases, J lost 7 bases, and 10 bases lay in between. There are 11 residues in the CDR3. Germline assignment: CDR1 SNHLY and CDR2 FYNNEI. This CDR3 reads CANRDGEKLFF. CDR3 DNA sequence: TGTGCCAACAGAGACGGTGAAAAACTGTTTTTT.

This chain uses TRBV15 with TRBJ2-7; perhaps TRBD1 as D (5 bases). The germline CDR1 and CDR2 sequences are LNHNV and YYDKDF (reference sequence). This CDR3 region has 15 residues. V was pared by 0 bases and J by 4 bases, with 13 bases between. CDR3 sequence (DNA): TGTGCCACCAGCAGAGATAAGGGGCCCCTATACGAGCAGTACTTC. This codes for CATSRDKGPLYEQYF.

This chain connects TRBV4-3 to TRBJ2-1, with D possibly TRBD2 on 6 matching bases. V lost 0 bases and J lost 8, with 14 bases in between. The CDR3 length is 15 residues. Germline assignment: CDR1 LGHNA and CDR2 YSLEER. The CDR3 coding sequence is TGCGCCAGCAGCCAAGAAAGTCCGGGAGACCATGAGCAGTTCTTC. As protein: CASSQESPGDHEQFF.

The rearrangement uses TRBV10-2 and TRBJ1-4; D uncertain. Looked up from germline, CDR1 is WSHSY and CDR2 is SAAADI. Trimming removed 2 bases at V and 5 bases at J, with 3 bases between. The CDR3 runs to 12 residues. DNA of the CDR3: TGCGCCAGCAGTGAGGCCAATGAAAAACTGTTTTTT. It specifies CASSEANEKLFF.

This clone was detected only once. The chain combines TRBV7-2 with TRBJ2-7; 8 nucleotides align to TRBD2. The germline gives CDR1 SGHTA, CDR2 FQGNSA. V dropped 1 base and J dropped 2; count of bases not matched to a gene: 4. This CDR3 region has 15 residues. CDR3 sequence reads: CASSLVSGNPYEQYF. The CDR3, as DNA: TGTGCCAGCAGCTTAGTTAGCGGGAACCCCTACGAGCAGTACTTC.

The chain combines TRBV6-6 with TRBJ1-2; 7 nucleotides align to TRBD1. The CDR3 has 16 residues. J was trimmed by 4 bases and V by 2 bases; bases with no gene match: 10. Germline V gene data show CDR1 as MNHNY and CDR2 as SVGAGI (reference sequence). The CDR3 nucleotides read TGTGCCAGCAGTTACGATCCCGACAGGGTTCCCTATGGCTACACCTTC. It encodes CASSYDPDRVPYGYTF.

Only one count was recorded for this clone. The same CDR3 also results from other DNA sequences found in this sample. This rearrangement joins TRBV27 to TRBJ2-5; D tentatively reads TRBD1 or TRBD2 (6 bases each). The germline gives CDR1 MNHEY, CDR2 SMNVEV (reference sequence). The CDR3 has 13 residues. The V and J ends lost 3 bases and 5 bases respectively, with 10 bases between them. The CDR3 sequence is CASSFLGGETQYF. CDR3 sequence (DNA): TGTGCCAGCAGTTTCCTAGGGGGGGAGACCCAGTACTTC.

The chain has TRBV7-9 and TRBJ2-5, with TRBD2 matching over 7 bases. The CDR3 loop spans 15 amino acids. V was pared by 3 bases and J by 3 bases, with 7 bases of the junction left unmatched. Germline CDR1 is SEHNR and CDR2 is FQNEAQ (reference sequence). DNA for the CDR3: TGTGCCAGCAGCTTCGTCGGTCTAGCGGAAGAGACCCAGTACTTC. Translated: CASSFVGLAEETQYF.

The genes are TRBV6-6 and TRBJ2-3; unclear D gene. The CDR3 totals 14 residues. V shed 6 bases and J shed 3 bases, with 13 bases lying between them. The V gene's germline CDR1 is MNHNY and CDR2 SVGAGI (reference sequence). The CDR3 DNA reads TGTGCCAGCAGCCGCCTGATAAGGACAGATACGCAGTATTTT. It translates to CASSRLIRTDTQYF.

This chain uses TRBV18 with TRBJ2-1; the D call may be TRBD1 or TRBD2 (5 bases each). Deletions cut 3 bases from V and 4 bases from J, with 10 bases between. This CDR3 region has 14 residues. Germline V gene data show CDR1 as KGHSH and CDR2 as LQKENI. CDR3 nucleotide sequence: TGTGCCAGCTCACCGGGACGGAGATACAATGAGCAGTTCTTC. It yields the protein CASSPGRRYNEQFF.